This TCR beta chain derives from a study of shared clonotypes between healthy human individuals (dated by TCRdb to the early 2020s). A note on the overall study: Two women and three men aged 18 to 49 years were included in the cohort. Each donor's leukapheresis produced roughly between roughly 0.85 and 10 billion PBMCs. For each donor, three plates each were used for CD4 naive and CD4 memory, two plates were used for CD8 naive, and one plate was used for CD8 memory. To estimate repertoire size and how much clonotype sharing occurs between individuals, the study deeply sequenced the blood TCR repertoires of several healthy adults. Libraries were prepared and TCR repertoires were sequenced by different laboratories using diverse techniques, in order to increase sequencing depth and limit assay-specific biases.

This clone appeared once. Which antigen it targets is not known. Per-base quality was not reported, and no clone a single base away is much larger than it. Using the deep immunoSEQ assay, multiplex PCR amplified TCR CDR3 regions from genomic DNA. Extracted genomic DNA from each cell subset was distributed evenly across all wells of several immunoSEQ 96-well plates, and each plate was treated as a replicate. Each replicate PCR for sorted subsets received approximately 220 ng genomic DNA, equal to about 30,000 T cell genomes. Purified libraries were measured with a Qubit 3.0 fluorometer, size-checked on a Bioanalyzer 2100, and measured again with the KAPA Library Quantification kit. A separate single-read 150-cycle Illumina NextSeq 550 flow cell was used to sequence each immunoSEQ 96-well plate. Processing in the source paper ran as follows. Because only junctional sequences without quality scores were contained in the immunoSEQ output, filtering matching that applied to full-length reads could not be performed. Sequences were annotated with PyIR, a Python wrapper for IgBLAST v1.9, using IMGT germline references to assign V/J genes and CDR3. Reads with weak V/J assignments (E-value above 1e-6), missing CDR3, stop codons, out-of-frame junctions, or ambiguous translated residues were removed. A V3J clonotype was defined by an identical inferred V gene, J gene, and CDR3 amino acid sequence. The percentage overlap between two repertoires was calculated by dividing the number of shared unique clonotypes by the size of the smaller repertoire. RTK rarefaction, the Chao1 estimator, and Recon v2.1 estimates of unobserved clonotypes were used to assess repertoire richness. OLGA was used to compute generation probabilities for all TCRbeta clonotypes that the gDNA method yielded from a handful of donors. The table was pulled from immuneACCESS by TCRdb, which kept in-frame rearrangements only. Such tables lose some clones; where checked, under half of the loss comes from unresolved V genes, and the rest has no known cause. V, J and clone size derive from that table, while D and trimming were established from the DNA sequence. This sample gives a few million clones in total; 93% of them show up just once. The leading ten clones occupy 1.5% to 2% of the sample.

V lost 3 bases and J lost 6 bases; the stretch between them is 9 bases long. CDR1 is given as SEHNR and CDR2 as FQNEAQ, both from the germline V gene (reference sequence). Including cysteine and phenylalanine, the CDR3 has 13 amino acids. Only CDR3 DNA remains: 39 bases, in frame from the first base. For the CD8 naive samples, CD45RO-negative cells were positively selected for CCR7, yielding a CD45RA+CCR7+ population from which TemRA cells were excluded. Donors were healthy HIV-negative adults with no recently reported acute infections or vaccinations. All donors were Caucasian adults living in Nashville, Tennessee, USA. Blood was obtained by leukapheresis, after which PBMCs were separated by Ficoll-Histopaque density gradient centrifugation and cryopreserved in liquid nitrogen vapor phase. Analytical flow cytometry was used to check the purity and quantity of each magnetically sorted T cell population. Genomic DNA was isolated from every sorted fraction and measured by UV absorbance on a Nanodrop 2000c.

The full study reports these points: Rarefaction of sorted-subset datasets indicated incomplete sequencing despite the large sequencing depth. Larger estimated clonotype richness was generally found for naive subsets than for memory subsets. Pairwise subsampling indicated that sequencing depth was expected to affect the degree of clonotype sharing among donors. Because the study included a small number of donors, the genetic and exposure-history diversity represented was limited. Sampling was restricted to blood, and TCR repertoires in tissue are likely to differ from TCR repertoires in blood. Compared with non-shared clonotypes, clonotypes shared by all four sorted-subset donors had higher generation probabilities. About 4.5% of naive CD4, 3% to 3.5% of naive CD8, approximately 2.2% of memory CD4, and more than 0.35% of memory CD8 clonotypes were shared across several donors.

In this chain, TRBV7-9 is recombined with TRBJ2-1; matching of 6 bases hints at TRBD2 as the D gene. Sequencing was carried out using naive CD8+ T cells from PBMCs. In the paper's terms, the cell subset or site label means: CD45RA+CCR7+. The sequence was obtained from a man younger than 30 in good health. Some clones in this sample may be carry-over from other donors' samples. The CDR3 reads as follows: CASSFAGPNEQFF. The bases read TGTGCCAGCAGCTTTGCGGGACCCAATGAGCAGTTCTTC. Supplemented by the reference TRBV7-9 and TRBJ2-1 proteins around the CDR3, the complete variable domain is DTGVSQNPRHKITKRGQNVTFRCDPISEHNRLYWYRQTLGQGPEFLTYFQNEAQLEKSRLLSDRFSAERPKGSFSTLEIQRTEQGDSAMYLCASSFAGPNEQFFGPGTRLTVL.